This is a list of T cell receptor beta chains from one sample in a study of cytomegalovirus exposure and HLA in healthy donors. Profiling relied on immunoSEQ multiplex PCR, and the TCRdb table lists in-frame clones only, not all of them. The sample contains about 160,000 clones, around 88% of which appear only once. What was sequenced was PBMCs. These receptors were taken from a woman younger than 30 in good health and CMV-seronegative. Both conserved end residues are part of each CDR3. Each record gives: V gene, D gene, J gene, clone size, CDR3 protein, CDR3 DNA. D genes are given only for firm matches. Part of the rows lack a size; the others show once, few, many or a class for expanded clones.

>TRBV10-3|TRBD2|TRBJ2-1|.
CAISESTSASSYNEQFF
TGTGCCATCAGTGAGTCGACTAGCGCCAGCTCCTACAATGAGCAGTTCTTC
>TRBV19|TRBD1|TRBJ2-1|.
CASNDRAGRDEQFF
TGTGCCAGTAATGACAGGGCTGGTCGCGATGAGCAGTTCTTC
>TRBV10-3|.|TRBJ1-1|.
CATLGVSNTEAFF
TGTGCCACCCTGGGAGTGTCGAACACTGAAGCTTTCTTT
>TRBV6-1|.|TRBJ2-7|.
CASFGGGGLYEQYF
TGTGCCAGCTTTGGAGGGGGGGGTTTGTACGAGCAGTACTTC
>TRBV6-1|TRBD2|TRBJ2-1|.
CASSGTSGSPNEQFF
TGTGCCAGCAGCGGGACTAGCGGGAGTCCCAATGAGCAGTTCTTC
>TRBV11-3|.|TRBJ1-1|once
CASSWGGGTEAFF
TGTGCCAGCAGCTGGGGAGGGGGCACTGAAGCTTTCTTT
>TRBV29-1|.|TRBJ2-3|.
CSVEDALYGTLTDTQYF
TGCAGCGTTGAAGATGCGTTATACGGGACACTCACAGATACGCAGTATTTT
>TRBV27|.|TRBJ2-6|.
CASSPGRGPGGSGANVLTF
TGTGCCAGCAGTCCCGGGCGGGGGCCGGGCGGGAGTGGGGCCAACGTCCTGACTTTC
>TRBV6-1|.|TRBJ1-1|.
CARVDTPNTEAFF
TGTGCCAGAGTAGACACCCCGAACACTGAAGCTTTCTTT
>TRBV5-6|.|TRBJ1-6|.
CASSLESGVGDRNSPLHF
TGTGCCAGCAGCTTGGAGTCAGGGGTGGGGGATAGAAATTCACCCCTCCACTTT
>TRBV19|.|TRBJ1-1|.
CASSIGGGGQIMTPGTEAFF
TGTGCCAGTAGTATAGGCGGAGGCGGACAGATTATGACCCCGGGCACTGAAGCTTTCTTT
>TRBV5-1|TRBD1|TRBJ1-2|.
CASSLGTLRQGVYGYTF
TGCGCCAGCAGCTTGGGGACCCTACGACAGGGGGTATATGGCTACACCTTC
>TRBV2|.|TRBJ1-1|.
CASSEVFDTEAFF
TGTGCCAGCAGTGAAGTATTCGACACTGAAGCTTTCTTT
>TRBV7-2|TRBD1|TRBJ2-2|.
CASSWSTGGAPGELFF
TGTGCCAGCAGCTGGTCGACAGGGGGCGCCCCCGGGGAGCTGTTTTTT
>TRBV13|.|TRBJ1-3|.
CASSLTVSSGNTIYF
TGTGCCAGCAGCTTGACAGTCAGCTCTGGAAACACCATATATTTT
>TRBV6-1|TRBD1|TRBJ1-2|.
CASSEGGGQENNYGYTF
TGTGCCAGCAGTGAGGGTGGCGGACAGGAGAATAACTATGGCTACACCTTC
>TRBV15|.|TRBJ1-2|.
CATSRDQIINYGYTF
TGTGCCACCAGCAGAGATCAGATAATTAACTATGGCTACACCTTC
>TRBV6-1|TRBD1|TRBJ2-1|.
CASSEGWGQTSYNEQFF
TGTGCCAGCAGTGAAGGATGGGGACAGACCTCCTACAATGAGCAGTTCTTC
>TRBV19|TRBD2|TRBJ2-3|.
CALAEESTDTQYF
TGTGCTCTAGCGGAGGAGAGCACAGATACGCAGTATTTT
>TRBV10-3|.|TRBJ1-2|.
CAINPQGSNYGYTF
TGTGCCATCAATCCACAGGGATCCAACTATGGCTACACCTTC
>TRBV4-3|TRBD1|TRBJ1-5|.
CASSQDIGTGEQPQHF
TGCGCCAGCAGCCAAGATATTGGGACAGGAGAACAGCCCCAGCATTTT
>TRBV29-1|.|TRBJ2-7|.
CSVKLAGSEGPISYEQYF
TGCAGCGTTAAACTGGCGGGGAGTGAGGGGCCAATTTCCTACGAGCAGTACTTC
>TRBV5-6|.|TRBJ2-7|once
CASSFGGEQYF
TGTGCCAGCAGCTTCGGAGGAGAGCAGTACTTC
>TRBV19|TRBD2|TRBJ2-2|few
CASGPAGASGELFF
TGTGCCAGTGGGCCGGCGGGAGCGTCCGGGGAGCTGTTTTTT
>TRBV5-4|.|TRBJ2-5|.
CASSLLGNSLETQYF
TGTGCCAGCAGCCTACTCGGGAATTCCTTGGAGACCCAGTACTTC
>TRBV14|.|TRBJ2-5|.
CASSQGYAIRGIQETQYF
TGTGCCAGCAGCCAGGGCTATGCTATTAGGGGGATCCAAGAGACCCAGTACTTC
>TRBV30|.|TRBJ2-3|.
CAWSIGVAQYF
TGTGCCTGGAGTATCGGGGTAGCGCAGTATTTT
>TRBV28|.|TRBJ1-1|.
CASSLGGYDTGGPEAFF
TGTGCCAGCAGTTTAGGGGGGTACGACACGGGAGGACCTGAAGCTTTCTTT
>TRBV5-6|.|TRBJ1-1|.
CASSLGTLGGNTEAFF
TGTGCCAGCAGCTTGGGTACCTTGGGAGGGAACACTGAAGCTTTCTTT
>TRBV10-3|TRBD2|TRBJ2-6|.
CAITEGGTSGRSGANVLTF
TGTGCCATCACCGAAGGGGGGACTAGCGGGCGTTCTGGGGCCAACGTCCTGACTTTC
>TRBV27|TRBD1|TRBJ1-2|.
CASSFGQAYGYTF
TGTGCCAGCAGTTTTGGACAGGCCTATGGCTACACCTTC
>TRBV7-9|TRBD1|TRBJ2-7|.
CASSPVRDRGYEQYF
TGTGCCAGCAGCCCAGTCCGGGACAGGGGCTACGAGCAGTACTTC
>TRBV7-9|.|TRBJ1-2|.
CASSLAGWRGYTF
TGTGCCAGCAGCCTAGCCGGATGGAGGGGCTACACCTTC
>TRBV9|.|TRBJ1-6|.
CASSPTGSSPLHF
TGTGCCAGCAGCCCAACAGGGAGCTCACCCCTCCACTTT
>TRBV13|.|TRBJ2-7|once
CASSFRGQQGREQYF
TGTGCCAGCAGCTTCAGGGGCCAACAGGGTCGCGAGCAGTACTTC
>TRBV6-5|TRBD1|TRBJ2-7|once
CASSAATGGNEQYF
TGTGCCAGCAGCGCGGCGACAGGGGGAAACGAGCAGTACTTC
>TRBV19|TRBD1|TRBJ2-3|.
CASSIGTGSGTDTQYF
TGTGCCAGTAGTATAGGGACAGGGTCTGGCACAGATACGCAGTATTTT
>TRBV7-9|TRBD2|TRBJ2-3|.
CASSLAPSGASTDTQYF
TGTGCCAGCAGCTTAGCCCCTAGCGGGGCTAGCACAGATACGCAGTATTTT
>TRBV27|.|TRBJ1-2|.
CASSLSGPELNYGYTF
TGTGCCAGCAGTTTATCGGGCCCCGAATTAAACTATGGCTACACCTTC
>TRBV9|.|TRBJ1-2|.
CASSGSRVYGYTF
TGTGCCAGCAGTGGTTCCAGGGTCTATGGCTACACCTTC
>TRBV19|.|TRBJ1-6|.
CASSIGVPNSPLHF
TGTGCCAGTAGTATTGGAGTGCCTAATTCACCCCTCCACTTT
>TRBV11-2|TRBD2|TRBJ2-7|.
CASSSRRAGGTYEQYF
TGTGCCAGCAGCTCCCGCCGGGCGGGAGGGACCTACGAGCAGTACTTC
>TRBV11-2|.|TRBJ2-1|few
CASSFRFDEQFF
TGTGCCAGCAGCTTTCGGTTTGATGAGCAGTTCTTC
>TRBV6-1|TRBD1|TRBJ2-7|.
CASSEAGTVFSYEQYF
TGTGCCAGCAGTGAAGCGGGGACAGTATTCTCCTACGAGCAGTACTTC
>TRBV4-3|TRBD1|TRBJ1-4|.
CASSQGQGAYEKLFF
TGCGCCAGCAGCCAAGGACAGGGGGCTTATGAAAAACTGTTTTTT
>TRBV29-1|TRBD1|TRBJ1-4|.
CSVQTGVEAPNEKLFF
TGCAGCGTTCAGACAGGGGTGGAAGCCCCTAATGAAAAACTGTTTTTT
>TRBV18|TRBD1|TRBJ1-1|.
CASSPLRTGGLRTEAFF
TGTGCCAGCTCACCTCTCCGGACAGGGGGGTTGCGGACTGAAGCTTTCTTT
>TRBV4-3|.|TRBJ2-1|.
CASSPGQGGFHNEQFF
TGCGCCAGCAGCCCTGGACAGGGAGGGTTCCACAATGAGCAGTTCTTC
>TRBV7-9|.|TRBJ1-6|few
CASSRLESPLHF
TGTGCCAGCAGCCGGCTAGAATCACCCCTCCACTTT
>TRBV27|TRBD1|TRBJ2-1|.
CASSSFDRVARNEQFF
TGTGCCAGCAGTTCCTTCGACAGGGTCGCCCGTAATGAGCAGTTCTTC
>TRBV5-4|TRBD1|TRBJ2-3|.
CASSSGDRSTDTQYF
TGTGCCAGCAGCTCCGGGGACAGAAGCACAGATACGCAGTATTTT
>TRBV27|TRBD1|TRBJ1-4|.
CASSLSGTGGVTNEKLFF
TGTGCCAGCAGTTTATCCGGGACAGGCGGCGTAACTAATGAAAAACTGTTTTTT
>TRBV6-5|.|TRBJ1-1|.
CASSLLRGTEAFF
TGTGCCAGCAGTTTACTAAGAGGGACTGAAGCTTTCTTT
>TRBV4-3|TRBD2|TRBJ2-7|.
CASSQVGSGRYEQYF
TGCGCCAGCAGCCAAGTGGGTAGCGGGCGCTACGAGCAGTACTTC